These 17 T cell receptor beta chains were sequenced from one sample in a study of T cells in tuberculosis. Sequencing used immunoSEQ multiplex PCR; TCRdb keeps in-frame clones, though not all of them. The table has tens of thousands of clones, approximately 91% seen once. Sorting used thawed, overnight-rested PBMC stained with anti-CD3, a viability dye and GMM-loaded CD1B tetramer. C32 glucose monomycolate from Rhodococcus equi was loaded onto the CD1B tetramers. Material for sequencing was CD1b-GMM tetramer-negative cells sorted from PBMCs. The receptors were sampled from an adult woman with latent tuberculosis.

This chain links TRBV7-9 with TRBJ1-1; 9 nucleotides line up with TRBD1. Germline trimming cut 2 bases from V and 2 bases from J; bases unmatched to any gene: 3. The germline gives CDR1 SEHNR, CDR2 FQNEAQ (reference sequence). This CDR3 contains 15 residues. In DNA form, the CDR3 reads TGTGCCAGCAGCTTACTGGGACAGGGTAACACTGAAGCTTTCTTT. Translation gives CASSLLGQGNTEAFF.

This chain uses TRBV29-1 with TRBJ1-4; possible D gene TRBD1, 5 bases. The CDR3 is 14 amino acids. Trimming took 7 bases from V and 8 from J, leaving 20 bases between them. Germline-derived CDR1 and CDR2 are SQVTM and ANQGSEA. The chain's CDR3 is CSATTDSLREKLFF. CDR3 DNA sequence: TGCAGCGCTACGACAGACTCTCTACGGGAAAAACTGTTTTTT.

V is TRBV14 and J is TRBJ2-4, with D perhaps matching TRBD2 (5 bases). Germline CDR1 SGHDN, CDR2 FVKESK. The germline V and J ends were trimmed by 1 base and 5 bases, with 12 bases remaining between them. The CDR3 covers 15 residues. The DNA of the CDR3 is TGTGCCAGCAGCCAAGTCGGGGTCAGACAAAACATTCAGTACTTC. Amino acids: CASSQVGVRQNIQYF.

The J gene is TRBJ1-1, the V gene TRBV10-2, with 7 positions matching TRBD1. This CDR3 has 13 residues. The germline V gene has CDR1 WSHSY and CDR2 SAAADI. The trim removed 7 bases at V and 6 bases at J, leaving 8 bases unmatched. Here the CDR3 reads CASKGQPTSEAFF. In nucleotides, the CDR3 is TGCGCCAGCAAGGGACAGCCCACCTCTGAAGCTTTCTTT.

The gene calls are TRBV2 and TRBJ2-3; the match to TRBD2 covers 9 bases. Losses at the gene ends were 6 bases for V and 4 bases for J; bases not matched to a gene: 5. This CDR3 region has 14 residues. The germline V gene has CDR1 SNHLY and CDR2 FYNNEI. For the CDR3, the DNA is TGTGCCAGCAGGGGCGAGCGGGGGGCAGATACGCAGTATTTT. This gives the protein CASRGERGADTQYF.

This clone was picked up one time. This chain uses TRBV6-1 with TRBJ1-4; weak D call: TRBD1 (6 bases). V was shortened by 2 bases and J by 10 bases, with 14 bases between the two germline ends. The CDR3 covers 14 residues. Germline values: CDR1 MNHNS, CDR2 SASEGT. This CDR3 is CASSEIRGRGKLFF. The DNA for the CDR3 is TGTGCCAGCAGTGAAATCAGGGGAAGAGGAAAACTGTTTTTT.

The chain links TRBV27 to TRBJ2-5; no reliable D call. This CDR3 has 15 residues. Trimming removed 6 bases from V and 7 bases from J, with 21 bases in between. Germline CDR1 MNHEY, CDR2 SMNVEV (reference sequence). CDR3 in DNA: TGTGCCAGCAGAGCCCCCGGGTCCCCACTTGGGACCCAGTACTTC. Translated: CASRAPGSPLGTQYF.

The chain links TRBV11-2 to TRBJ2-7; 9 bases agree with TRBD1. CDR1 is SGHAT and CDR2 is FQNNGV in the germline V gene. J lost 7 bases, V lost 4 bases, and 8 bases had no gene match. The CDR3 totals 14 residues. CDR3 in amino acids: CASSYRDRVGEQYF. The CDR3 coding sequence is TGTGCCAGCAGCTACCGGGACAGGGTAGGTGAGCAGTACTTC.

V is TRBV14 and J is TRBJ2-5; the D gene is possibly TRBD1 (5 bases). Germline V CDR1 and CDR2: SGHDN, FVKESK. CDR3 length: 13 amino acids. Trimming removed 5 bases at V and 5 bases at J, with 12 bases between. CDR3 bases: TGTGCCAGCAGCTCAAGGGGTCGGGAGACCCAGTACTTC. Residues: CASSSRGRETQYF.

Here the CDR3 reads CASSPTSGGKLEQFF. The DNA of the CDR3 is TGTGCCAGCAGCCCTACTAGCGGGGGGAAGCTTGAGCAGTTCTTC. The chain combines TRBV7-9 with TRBJ2-1; 12 nucleotides agree with TRBD2. CDR1 and CDR2 (germline): SEHNR, FQNEAQ (reference sequence). Unmatched junction bases numbered 8, after V lost 5 bases and J lost 9 bases. This CDR3 has 15 residues.

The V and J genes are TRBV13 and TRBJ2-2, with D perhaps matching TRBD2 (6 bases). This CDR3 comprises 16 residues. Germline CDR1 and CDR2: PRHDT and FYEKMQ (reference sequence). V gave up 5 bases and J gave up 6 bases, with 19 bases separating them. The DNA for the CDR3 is TGTGCCAGCAGCGAGGCGAGGAACTGGAGGGCCGGGGAGCTGTTTTTT. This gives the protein CASSEARNWRAGELFF.

CDR3: CASSKTGKISPLHF. The CDR3 bases are TGTGCCAGTAGTAAGACAGGGAAGATTTCACCCCTCCACTTT. The chain recombines TRBV19 with TRBJ1-6; TRBD1 matches 7 bases. The CDR3 has 14 amino acids. CDR1 and CDR2 (germline): LNHDA, SQIVND (reference sequence). The ends lost 4 bases at V and 9 bases at J; junction bases unmatched: 6. Based on the CDR3 plus reference TRBV19 and TRBJ1-6, the full variable domain is DGGITQSPKYLFRKEGQNVTLSCEQNLNHDAMYWYRQDPGQGLRLIYYSQIVNDFQKGDIAEGYSVSREKKESFPLTVTSAQKNPTAFYLCASSKTGKISPLHFGNGTRLTVT.

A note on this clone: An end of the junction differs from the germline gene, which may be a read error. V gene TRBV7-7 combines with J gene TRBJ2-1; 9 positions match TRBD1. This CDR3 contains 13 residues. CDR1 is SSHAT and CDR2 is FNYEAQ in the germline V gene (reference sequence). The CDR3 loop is CASSSAGTGKVFF. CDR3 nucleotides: TGTGCTAGCAGCTCGGCCGGGACAGGGAAGGTGTTCTTC. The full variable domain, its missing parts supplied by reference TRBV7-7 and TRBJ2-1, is GAGVSQSPRYKVTKRGQDVTLRCDPISSHATLYWYQQALGQGPEFLTYFNYEAQPDKSGLPSDRFSAERPEGSISTLTIQRTEQRDSAMYRCASSSAGTGKVFFGPGTRLTVL.

CDR3 in DNA: TGCGCCAGCAACGTACGGGACAGGGTACTTACCTACGAGCAGTACGTC. Amino acid sequence: CASNVRDRVLTYEQYV. J is TRBJ2-7 and V is TRBV5-1; TRBD1 aligns across 9 bases. Looked up from germline, CDR1 is SGHRS and CDR2 is YFSETQ. Losses at the gene ends were 6 bases for V and 2 bases for J; bases not matched to a gene: 12. The CDR3 is 16 residues long.

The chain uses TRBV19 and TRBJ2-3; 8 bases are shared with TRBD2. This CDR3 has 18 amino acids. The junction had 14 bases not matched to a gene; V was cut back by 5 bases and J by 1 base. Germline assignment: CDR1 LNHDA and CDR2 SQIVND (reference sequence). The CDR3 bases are TGTGCCAGTAGTGCCGGGTCGGGAAGCGGGGGCCGCACAGATACGCAGTATTTT. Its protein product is CASSAGSGSGGRTDTQYF.

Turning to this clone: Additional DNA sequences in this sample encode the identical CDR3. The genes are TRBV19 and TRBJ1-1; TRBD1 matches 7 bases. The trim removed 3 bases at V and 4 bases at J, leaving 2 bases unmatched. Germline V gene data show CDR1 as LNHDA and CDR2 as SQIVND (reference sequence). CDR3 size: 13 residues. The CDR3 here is CASSIPGGTEAFF. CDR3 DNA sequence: TGTGCCAGTAGTATTCCAGGGGGCACTGAAGCTTTCTTT.

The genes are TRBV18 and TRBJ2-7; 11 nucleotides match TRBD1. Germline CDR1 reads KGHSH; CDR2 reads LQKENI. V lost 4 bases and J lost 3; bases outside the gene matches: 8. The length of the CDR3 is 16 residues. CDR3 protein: CASSQTTGTGGYEQYV. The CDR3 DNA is TGTGCCAGCTCACAAACAACCGGGACAGGGGGCTACGAGCAGTACGTC.